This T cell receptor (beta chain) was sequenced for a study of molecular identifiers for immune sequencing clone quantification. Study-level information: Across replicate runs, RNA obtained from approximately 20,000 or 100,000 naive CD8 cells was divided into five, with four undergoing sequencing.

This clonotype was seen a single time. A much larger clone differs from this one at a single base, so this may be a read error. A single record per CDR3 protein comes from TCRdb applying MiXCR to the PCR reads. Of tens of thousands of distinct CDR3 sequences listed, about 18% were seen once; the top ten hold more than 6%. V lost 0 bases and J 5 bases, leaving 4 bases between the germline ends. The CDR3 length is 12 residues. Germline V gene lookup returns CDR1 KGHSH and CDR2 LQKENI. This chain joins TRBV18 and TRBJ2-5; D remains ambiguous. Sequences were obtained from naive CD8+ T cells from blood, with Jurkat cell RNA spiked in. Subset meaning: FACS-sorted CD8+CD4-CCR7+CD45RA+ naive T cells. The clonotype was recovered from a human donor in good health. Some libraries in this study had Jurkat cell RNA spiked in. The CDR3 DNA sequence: TGTGCCAGCTCACCACCGAGGGAGACCCAGTACTTC. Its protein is CASSPPRETQYF.